Given below is one T cell receptor beta chain in context. The data are from a study of long-term antiretroviral therapy in people with HIV. It was in the United States that all participants with HIV were treated. Going into DNA extraction, samples held roughly 0.95-10 million cryopreserved PBMC. CDR3 length: 13 amino acids. CDR1 and CDR2 from the germline V gene are SGHVS and FNYEAQ. The V end lost 5 bases, the J end lost 6 bases, and 10 bases lay between the germline ends. At the survey level, the v3.0 immunoSEQ assay was run. In sequencing, roughly 35,000-55,000 T-cell genomes per sample were targeted. Method: immunoSEQ multiplex PCR; TCRdb's copy keeps in-frame clones and lacks some. The repertoire consists of about 30,000 clones, with under 85% occurring once and the leading ten covering 7% to 9%.

Sequenced material: unsorted PBMCs, taken 3 years after starting antiretroviral therapy. The chain joins TRBV7-6 to TRBJ2-2, with D hard to call. The sequence derives from a man in his forties with HIV. This CDR3 reads CASSPWVSGELFF. CDR3 sequence (DNA): TGTGCCAGCAGCCCCTGGGTCTCCGGGGAGCTGTTTTTT.